These T cell receptor beta chains were read from a single sample in a study of shared clonotypes between healthy human individuals. Data came from immunoSEQ multiplex PCR; TCRdb stores just in-frame clones and leaves some out. In the table there are about 670,000 clones, 55% to 75% of which are singletons. Sequencing was carried out using memory CD4+ T cells sorted from blood. These receptors all come from a woman aged 25 to 45 in good health. The CDR3 runs from the conserved cysteine through the conserved F or W. Fields, in order: J gene, D gene, clone size, V gene, CDR3 protein, CDR3 DNA. D genes are given only for firm matches. Expanded clones are given a class, and other clones once, few, many or no size at all.

TRBJ1-1 TRBD1 few TRBV18 CASSPGTVMNTEAFF TGTGCCAGCTCACCCGGGACAGTCATGAACACTGAAGCTTTCTTT
TRBJ2-5 NA NA TRBV5-1 CASSFSVQETQYF TGCGCCAGCAGCTTTAGTGTCCAAGAGACCCAGTACTTC
TRBJ1-2 TRBD1 NA TRBV28 CATSGQLGDGYTF TGTGCCACCTCGGGACAGCTCGGTGATGGCTACACCTTC
TRBJ2-1 TRBD1 many TRBV25-1 CASVSGQGAREQFF TGTGCCAGTGTGTCGGGACAGGGGGCGCGGGAGCAGTTCTTC
TRBJ2-5 TRBD2 once TRBV19 CASSPSLADFQETQYF TGTGCCAGTAGTCCCTCACTAGCGGACTTCCAAGAGACCCAGTACTTC
TRBJ2-7 NA NA TRBV10-2 CASREGQTYEQYF TGCGCCAGCAGGGAGGGACAGACCTACGAGCAGTACTTC
TRBJ2-3 TRBD2 NA TRBV27 CASSFRVTGLAGDRQYF TGTGCCAGCAGTTTCAGGGTTACGGGACTAGCGGGAGACAGGCAGTATTTT
TRBJ1-1 NA NA TRBV10-3 CAISESQIMNTEAFF TGTGCCATCAGTGAGTCTCAAATCATGAACACTGAAGCTTTCTTT
TRBJ2-2 TRBD2 NA TRBV25-1 CASSVASGSTGELFF TGTGCCAGCAGTGTGGCTAGCGGGAGCACCGGGGAGCTGTTTTTT
TRBJ2-5 TRBD2 few TRBV7-2 CASSFQAGGGETQYF TGTGCCAGCAGCTTTCAAGCGGGAGGGGGTGAGACCCAGTACTTC
TRBJ1-5 NA NA TRBV21-1 CASCKVFDGPQHF TGTGCCAGCTGCAAAGTATTCGACGGGCCCCAGCATTTT
TRBJ2-1 TRBD2 NA TRBV28 CASSQAGGRDEQFF TGTGCCAGCAGTCAAGCGGGAGGGCGCGATGAGCAGTTCTTC
TRBJ2-1 NA NA TRBV7-9 CASSFSPSGTGSYNEQFF TGTGCCAGCAGCTTTTCTCCCAGCGGGACAGGCTCCTACAATGAGCAGTTCTTC
TRBJ1-1 NA NA TRBV6-1 CASSARRGDTEAFF TGTGCCAGCAGTGCCCGGAGGGGGGACACTGAAGCTTTCTTT
TRBJ1-2 NA NA TRBV25-1 CASSVGSRGYTF TGTGCCAGCAGTGTTGGCAGTCGGGGCTACACCTTC
TRBJ1-4 TRBD1 NA TRBV27 CASSDRVDEKLFF TGTGCCAGCAGCGACAGGGTAGATGAAAAACTGTTTTTT
TRBJ2-6 NA NA TRBV5-1 CASSSQTSAGANVLTF TGCGCCAGCAGCTCTCAGACCTCGGCTGGGGCCAACGTCCTGACTTTC
TRBJ2-7 NA few TRBV28 CASSLNHEQYF TGTGCCAGCAGTTTAAACCACGAGCAGTACTTC
TRBJ2-7 NA NA TRBV6-5 CASSYSILGSYEQYF TGTGCCAGCAGTTACTCGATACTGGGCTCCTACGAGCAGTACTTC
TRBJ2-3 NA NA TRBV6-6 CASSYSAERLADTQYF TGTGCCAGCAGTTACTCGGCGGAGAGGTTGGCAGATACGCAGTATTTT
TRBJ1-4 TRBD1 few TRBV5-1 CASSLQGSGEKLFF TGCGCCAGCAGCTTACAGGGGAGCGGGGAAAAACTGTTTTTT
TRBJ2-7 TRBD2 NA TRBV4-1 CASSQVSGRASEQYF TGCGCCAGCAGCCAAGTTAGCGGGAGGGCATCCGAGCAGTACTTC
TRBJ2-2 TRBD1 NA TRBV4-1 CASRMGQGTGELFF TGCGCCAGCAGGATGGGACAGGGCACCGGGGAGCTGTTTTTT
TRBJ2-3 NA few TRBV6-1 CAGQQGMTDTQYF TGTGCCGGCCAGCAGGGGATGACAGATACGCAGTATTTT
TRBJ1-4 NA NA TRBV29-1 CSAGTAATNEKLFF TGCAGCGCTGGGACGGCTGCAACTAATGAAAAACTGTTTTTT
TRBJ2-1 TRBD2 NA TRBV6-1 CASRSGNSYNEQFF TGTGCCAGCCGTAGCGGGAACTCCTACAATGAGCAGTTCTTC
TRBJ1-2 NA NA TRBV6-5 CASSYYGGDYGYTF TGTGCCAGCAGTTACTATGGGGGAGACTATGGCTACACCTTC
TRBJ2-5 TRBD1 NA TRBV7-3 CASSSGQGALGQETQYF TGTGCCAGCAGCTCGGGACAGGGGGCGTTGGGGCAAGAGACCCAGTACTTC
TRBJ2-2 TRBD1 NA TRBV25-1 CASSEPDRFAGELFF TGTGCCAGCAGTGAGCCGGACAGGTTCGCCGGGGAGCTGTTTTTT
TRBJ2-1 NA NA TRBV27 CASSWTIGNEQFF TGTGCCAGCAGTTGGACTATTGGAAATGAGCAGTTCTTC
TRBJ2-7 NA NA TRBV19 CASRTRPSFDYEQYF TGTGCCAGTAGGACGAGACCCTCGTTTGACTACGAGCAGTACTTC
TRBJ2-7 TRBD2 NA TRBV13 CASSWQAGGPYEQYF TGTGCCAGCAGCTGGCAAGCGGGAGGGCCGTACGAGCAGTACTTC
TRBJ2-5 NA NA TRBV6-5 CASSIAVESQGTQYF TGTGCCAGCAGTATAGCCGTGGAAAGCCAGGGGACCCAGTACTTC
TRBJ2-3 NA few TRBV20-1 CSARPVDTQYF TGCAGTGCTAGACCCGTGGATACGCAGTATTTT
TRBJ1-5 NA NA TRBV19 CASSIVGGGGNQPQHF TGTGCCAGTAGTATAGTCGGGGGAGGAGGCAATCAGCCCCAGCATTTT
TRBJ2-1 TRBD2 NA TRBV7-8 CASSFGLAGINEQFF TGTGCCAGCAGCTTTGGACTAGCGGGAATCAATGAGCAGTTCTTC
TRBJ1-2 NA NA TRBV11-1 CASSSGRSGYTF TGTGCCAGCAGCTCCGGGCGAAGCGGCTACACCTTC
TRBJ2-7 NA NA TRBV19 CASSIRSTGNPYEQYF TGTGCCAGTAGTATACGTAGCACGGGGAATCCCTACGAGCAGTACTTC
TRBJ2-2 TRBD2 NA TRBV10-2 CASQRSGAGELFF TGCGCCAGCCAGCGGAGCGGGGCCGGGGAGCTGTTTTTT
TRBJ1-5 TRBD1 NA TRBV19 CASSTTGGEQPQHF TGTGCCAGTAGTACAACAGGGGGGGAACAGCCCCAGCATTTT
TRBJ2-5 TRBD1 NA TRBV2 CASSVTGARQTQYF TGTGCCAGCAGTGTCACAGGGGCTCGGCAGACCCAGTACTTC
TRBJ2-1 TRBD2 NA TRBV4-1 CASSQPRELAVNLKQFF TGCGCCAGCAGCCAACCGCGGGAACTAGCGGTGAACCTGAAGCAGTTCTTC
TRBJ2-7 TRBD1 NA TRBV7-9 CASSQGQGAFYEQYF TGTGCCAGCAGCCAGGGACAGGGGGCCTTCTACGAGCAGTACTTC
TRBJ2-3 NA NA TRBV27 CASSLQWPTDTQYF TGTGCCAGCAGTTTACAGTGGCCCACAGATACGCAGTATTTT
TRBJ2-2 TRBD2 NA TRBV28 CASSFPLAGFTGELFF TGTGCCAGCAGTTTCCCCCTAGCGGGGTTCACCGGGGAGCTGTTTTTT
TRBJ1-1 TRBD1 NA TRBV7-9 CASSTGQGDNTEAFF TGTGCCAGCAGCACTGGACAGGGGGATAACACTGAAGCTTTCTTT
TRBJ2-1 TRBD2 NA TRBV29-1 CSVRTSGSDEQFF TGCAGCGTTCGGACTAGCGGGAGTGATGAGCAGTTCTTC
TRBJ2-5 NA NA TRBV14 CASSQQETQYF TGTGCCAGCAGCCAGCAAGAGACCCAGTACTTC
TRBJ2-5 TRBD2 NA TRBV15 CATSRWSSGRAETQYF TGTGCCACCAGCAGATGGTCTAGCGGGAGGGCAGAGACCCAGTACTTC
TRBJ2-5 NA NA TRBV7-9 CASSLLSLDRFEETQYF TGTGCCAGCAGCTTATTGTCCCTTGACCGCTTCGAAGAGACCCAGTACTTC
TRBJ1-2 NA many TRBV15 CATSRERRDGYTF TGTGCCACCAGCAGAGAGAGGAGGGATGGCTACACCTTC
TRBJ2-2 NA NA TRBV11-2 CASRPLTGELFF TGTGCCAGCAGACCTCTCACCGGGGAGCTGTTTTTT
TRBJ2-3 TRBD2 NA TRBV14 CASSPQAGGPGDTQYF TGTGCCAGCAGCCCCCAAGCGGGAGGGCCGGGAGATACGCAGTATTTT
TRBJ1-1 NA NA TRBV29-1 CSVAGRTNTEAFF TGCAGCGTGGCGGGACGGACGAACACTGAAGCTTTCTTT
TRBJ2-1 NA few TRBV5-1 CASSLPTAYNEQFF TGCGCCAGCAGCTTGCCTACAGCATACAATGAGCAGTTCTTC